This is a list of T cell receptor beta chains from one sample in a study of beta chain features in type 1 diabetes. Data came from immunoSEQ multiplex PCR; TCRdb stores just in-frame clones and leaves some out. The sample gives 300,000 to 350,000 clones, around 9.7% of which show up once; around 1% is in the top ten. Sequenced input: central memory CD4+ T cells from blood. The source of these receptors is a man aged 25-40 years with type 1 diabetes. CDR3s include the opening cysteine and the closing phenylalanine or tryptophan. Fields, in order: D gene, V gene, J gene, clone size, CDR3 DNA, CDR3 protein. A D gene is named only where the DNA matches it firmly. A clone size is listed for some rows: how often the clone was seen (once, few, many), or a class if it is expanded.

-	TRBV9	TRBJ2-4	-	TGTGCCAGCAGCCCTGACAGCCCCTCAGCTAAAAACATTCAGTACTTC	CASSPDSPSAKNIQYF
TRBD1	TRBV29-1	TRBJ2-7	-	TGCAGCGGGGGTGACAGGGCCTACGAGCAGTACTTC	CSGGDRAYEQYF
TRBD2	TRBV9	TRBJ2-3	few	TGTGCCAGCAGCGTCACCGGGGGGACGCTCGGCACAGATACGCAGTATTTT	CASSVTGGTLGTDTQYF
TRBD2	TRBV7-2	TRBJ2-7	few	TGTGCCAGCAGCCCCCGACTAGCGGACCCCTTCGAGCAGTACTTC	CASSPRLADPFEQYF
TRBD2	TRBV18	TRBJ2-1	-	TGTGCCAGCTCACTACTAGCGGGGGCTGGAGGTGAGCAGTTCTTC	CASSLLAGAGGEQFF
-	TRBV20-1	TRBJ2-3	-	TGCAGTGCGGAGTCAGATACGCAGTATTTT	CSAESDTQYF
-	TRBV5-4	TRBJ1-5	-	TGTGCCAGCAGCTTGCAGCATAGCAATCAGCCCCAGCATTTT	CASSLQHSNQPQHF
TRBD1	TRBV7-2	TRBJ1-5	-	TGTGCCAGCAGCCCACAGGGGGCGGGTAGCAATCAGCCCCAGCATTTT	CASSPQGAGSNQPQHF
TRBD1	TRBV29-1	TRBJ2-2	few	TGCAGCGTGCGGGACAGGGGAGTCACCGGGGAGCTGTTTTTT	CSVRDRGVTGELFF
TRBD2	TRBV11-3	TRBJ2-3	-	TGTGCCAGCAGCTTAAACGGGGGGGTGGCAGATACGCAGTATTTT	CASSLNGGVADTQYF
-	TRBV7-8	TRBJ1-1	few	TGTGCCAGCAGCTCAGGTGGGCCGGGAGGGAACACTGAAGCTTTCTTT	CASSSGGPGGNTEAFF
-	TRBV18	TRBJ2-3	many	TGTGCCAGCTCACCTAGGGACCGGTCCACAGATACGCAGTATTTT	CASSPRDRSTDTQYF
-	TRBV5-1	TRBJ1-5	-	TGCGCCAGCAGCTTGGCAGGGGTTAGCAATCAGCCCCAGCATTTT	CASSLAGVSNQPQHF
TRBD1	TRBV4-3	TRBJ2-3	-	TGCGCCAGCAGCCAAGGACAGGGGGCCGGCACAGATACGCAGTATTTT	CASSQGQGAGTDTQYF
-	TRBV6-5	TRBJ2-7	-	TGTGCCAGCAGTTCCGAAGCCGGGGATGACTACGAGCAGTACTTC	CASSSEAGDDYEQYF
-	TRBV5-1	TRBJ2-1	few	TGCGCCAGCAACGGGAACACCAATGAGCAGTTCTTC	CASNGNTNEQFF
-	TRBV7-9	TRBJ2-7	many	TGTGCCAGCAGCTTTCCCTACTACGAGCAGTACTTC	CASSFPYYEQYF
TRBD1	TRBV10-2	TRBJ1-6	-	TGCGCCAGCAGTGATGGACAGGGGCATGGGTCACCCCTCCACTTT	CASSDGQGHGSPLHF
-	TRBV4-2	TRBJ1-2	few	TGTGCCAGCAGCCAAGATGCCCCCCCACAGGGAGTCTATGGCTACACCTTC	CASSQDAPPQGVYGYTF
-	TRBV29-1	TRBJ2-3	-	TGCAGCGTTGACGAGGTTACAGATACGCAGTATTTT	CSVDEVTDTQYF
-	TRBV6-5	TRBJ2-5	few	TGTGCCAGCAGTTACACAAATCTGGCAGGGAAAGAGACCCAGTACTTC	CASSYTNLAGKETQYF
-	TRBV7-9	TRBJ1-2	few	TGTGCCAGCAGCCCCTGGGGGAGTGAAAATGGCTACACCTTC	CASSPWGSENGYTF
-	TRBV20-1	TRBJ1-1	few	TGCAGTGCCCCAGCGAACACTGAAGCTTTCTTT	CSAPANTEAFF
-	TRBV14	TRBJ2-3	-	TGTGCCAGCAGCCAAGACGCGGGGAGGTTACGACTGCAGTATTTT	CASSQDAGRLRLQYF
-	TRBV5-1	TRBJ2-5	-	TGCGCCAGCGCCCCCACCGGGACGGAAGAGACCCAGTACTTC	CASAPTGTEETQYF
TRBD2	TRBV11-2	TRBJ2-5	few	TGTGCCAGCAGCCCTTGGCAAGTAGCGGGGTATGAGACCCAGTACTTC	CASSPWQVAGYETQYF
TRBD2	TRBV9	TRBJ2-3	-	TGTGCCAGCAGCCCCCGACTAGCGGGGGGGTCTCGCACAGATACGCAGTATTTT	CASSPRLAGGSRTDTQYF
-	TRBV5-1	TRBJ1-4	-	TGCGCCAGCAGCTTGGCGGCAGCGATTGGTGAAAAACTGTTTTTT	CASSLAAAIGEKLFF
TRBD1	TRBV27	TRBJ2-2	-	TGTGCCAGCAGTAAGACAGGGCTCTTCGGGGAGCTGTTTTTT	CASSKTGLFGELFF
TRBD1	TRBV7-8	TRBJ2-3	-	TGTGCCAGCAGCTTAGTGGTGTTGCCAGGGGGCAGCACAGATACGCAGTATTTT	CASSLVVLPGGSTDTQYF
-	TRBV10-3	TRBJ1-2	-	TGTGCCATCAGGAGAGGGGGCTATGGCTACACCTTC	CAIRRGGYGYTF
TRBD2	TRBV13	TRBJ2-1	once	TGTGCCAGCAGTCCAGGTCTAGCGGGGGGGTACAATGAGCAGTTCTTC	CASSPGLAGGYNEQFF
-	TRBV6-6	TRBJ2-5	-	TGTGCCAGCATGGCAGGGGAAGAGACCCAGTACTTC	CASMAGEETQYF
-	TRBV2	TRBJ2-5	once	TGTGCCAGCAGACCGGACGGCCAAGAGACCCAGTACTTC	CASRPDGQETQYF
-	TRBV29-1	TRBJ2-2	many	TGCAGCGTTGAAGTCGTTAACACCGGGGAGCTGTTTTTT	CSVEVVNTGELFF
-	TRBV4-3	TRBJ1-4	many	TGCGCCAGCAGCCAAGATTTGGGTTCAATGGGAGAAAAACTGTTTTTT	CASSQDLGSMGEKLFF
-	TRBV27	TRBJ2-5	few	TGTGCCAGCAGTTTAGGGGCGGGGTCGCAAGAGACCCAGTACTTC	CASSLGAGSQETQYF
-	TRBV30	TRBJ2-3	-	TGTGCCTGGAGCGAGGCTAGGCAGGGAGCAGATACGCAGTATTTT	CAWSEARQGADTQYF
-	TRBV5-1	TRBJ1-4	few	TGCGCCAGCAGCTTGGATCTAACAACTAATGAAAAACTGTTTTTT	CASSLDLTTNEKLFF
-	TRBV5-1	TRBJ2-2	many	TGCGCCAGCAGCTTGTCACACGGAAGCACCGGGGAGCTGTTTTTT	CASSLSHGSTGELFF
TRBD1	TRBV6-1	TRBJ1-5	few	TGTGCCAGCAGTGGACAGGGTGCGGGGTATAGCAATCAGCCCCAGCATTTT	CASSGQGAGYSNQPQHF
-	TRBV7-2	TRBJ2-3	few	TGTGCCAGCAGCCGGGTAGCGGTGCTCACAGATACGCAGTATTTT	CASSRVAVLTDTQYF
TRBD1	TRBV9	TRBJ1-4	few	TGTGCCAGCAGCGGGGGAACTACAGGGGTAGTGGAAAAACTGTTTTTT	CASSGGTTGVVEKLFF